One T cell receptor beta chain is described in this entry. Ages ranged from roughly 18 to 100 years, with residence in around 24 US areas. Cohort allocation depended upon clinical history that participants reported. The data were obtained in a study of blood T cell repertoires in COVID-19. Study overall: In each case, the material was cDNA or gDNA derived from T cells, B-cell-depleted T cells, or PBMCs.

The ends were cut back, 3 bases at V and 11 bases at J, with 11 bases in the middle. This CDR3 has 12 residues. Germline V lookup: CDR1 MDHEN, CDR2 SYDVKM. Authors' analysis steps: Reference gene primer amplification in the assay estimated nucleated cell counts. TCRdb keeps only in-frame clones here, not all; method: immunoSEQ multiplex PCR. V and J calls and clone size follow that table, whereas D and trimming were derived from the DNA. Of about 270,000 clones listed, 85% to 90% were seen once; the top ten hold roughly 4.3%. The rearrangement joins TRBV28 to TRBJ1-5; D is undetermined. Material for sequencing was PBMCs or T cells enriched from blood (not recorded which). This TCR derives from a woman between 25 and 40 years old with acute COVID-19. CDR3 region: CASSLGPQAQHF. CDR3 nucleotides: TGTGCCAGCAGTTTGGGTCCCCAGGCCCAGCATTTT.